What follows is one T cell receptor beta chain and its context. This clone's antigen is unknown. Base qualities are not provided; no much larger clone lies one nucleotide away. These data come from a study of lymphopenia after photon versus proton radiotherapy (dated by TCRdb to the late 2010s). Describing the broader study: In patients with gastrointestinal tumors who developed high-grade lymphopenia, the study compared the immunological effects of photon radiation therapy with those of proton radiation therapy. The cohort included 15 to 20 patients with gastrointestinal tumors who developed lymphopenia after receiving either photon or proton therapy. The study aimed to characterize how the two radiation modalities differ in their impact on the immune system. The research as a whole found: Across the cohort, an inverse correlation was found between a larger post-nadir drop in TCR diversity and overall survival time among patients who died. Proton-treated patients stayed relatively stable during treatment, while photon-treated patients lost naive T cells and TCR diversity and gained effector/memory populations. The survival association was assessed only in patients who died, and the authors presented better survival with proton therapy as a possibility rather than a demonstrated result. After the lymphocyte count nadir, photon-treated repertoires showed oligoclonal expansion, especially of CD8+ Temra cells, which drove the drop in diversity.

The library was obtained by the immunoSEQ multiplex PCR assay. Deep sequencing of rearranged TCR beta loci, alongside multiparametric flow cytometry, was used to profile T cell repertoires. TCRdb holds this immuneACCESS table with in-frame rearrangements only. Some clones are missing; in checked studies, unresolved V genes explain under half, and the rest has no known cause. The sample has 7,100 or so clones on record, approximately 90% of them singletons. Approximately 2.8% of the sample is held by the ten biggest clonotypes. For this chain, trimming is 2 bases at the V end and 4 bases at the J end, and the number of junction bases without a gene match is 5. CDR1 and CDR2 are read off the germline V gene as SGHRS and YFSETQ. Its CDR3 holds 15 amino acids, cysteine through phenylalanine. Here the CDR3 DNA is all that survives: 45 bases in frame from base 1.

Source: peripheral blood, taken from a patient treated with photon-based radiotherapy. The sequence came from a woman between 70 and 85 years old with pancreatic cancer. This sequence uses TRBV5-1 and TRBJ2-2, and 7 junction bases match TRBD1. Read as DNA, the sequence is TGCGCCAGCAGCTTCGAGACAGGGACCACCGGGGAGCTGTTTTTT. Translated, this gives CASSFETGTTGELFF.